This T cell receptor beta chain derives from a study of Graves' ophthalmopathy and Graves' hyperthyroidism. Across the study: Prior to any treatment, peripheral blood was collected at the time of initial diagnosis.

TCR beta CDR3 amplification used RNA transcripts. The authors performed first-round RT-PCR with HTBI primers and then a second-round multiplex PCR. TCRdb re-called the multiplex PCR reads with MiXCR, one entry per CDR3 protein. Among 240,000 or so distinct CDR3 sequences listed, 45% were seen once. V lost 5 bases and J lost 6, with 18 bases in between. In germline, CDR1 is KGHDR, CDR2 SFDVKD. The CDR3 has 15 residues. This clonotype came up a few times. The chain joins TRBV24-1 to TRBJ1-1; perhaps TRBD1 as D (5 bases). The TCR was taken from an adult man with Graves' ophthalmopathy. Sequenced sample: peripheral blood. The CDR3, as DNA: TGTGCCACCAGTGGTTCCGTGGGCAGGGAACCTGAAGCTTTCTTT. As protein: CATSGSVGREPEAFF.